The clone carrying this TCR beta chain was observed a few times. What it binds is not known. CDR1 and CDR2 from the germline V gene are MDHEN and SYDVKM. The CDR3 sequence is 16 residues long. V was clipped by 4 bases and J by 0 bases, with 15 bases between them. These data belong to a study of vaccination and CD4 T cells after COVID-19. Study conclusions and caveats: Convalescent patients were relatively few, and early post-infection timepoints were missing.

This sample's treatment: approximately nine-day PBMC culture with coronavirus spike peptide pools or control peptides (ViraFEST assay). T cells were expanded with peptide pools, and expanded clonotypes were identified by TCR sequencing. With about 10 ug/ml peptide pools and roughly 9.8 IU/ml IL-2, PBMCs were cultured at some 2.2 million per well. Cultured CD4+ T-cell DNA underwent Oncomine TCR Beta short-read sequencing. MiXCR, run by TCRdb on the PCR reads, gives a single entry per CDR3 protein. Of around 10,000 distinct CDR3 sequences in the sample, roughly two fifths were seen once. The sequenced sample consisted of CD4+ T cells from blood, cultured in vitro. This sequence originates from a human donor who had recovered from COVID-19. The rearrangement uses TRBV28 and TRBJ1-2, with D possibly being TRBD1 (6 bases). As DNA, the CDR3 is TGTGCCAGCAGTTCCCCCGAGCGGACAGCTAACTATGGCTACACCTTC. Translated, it gives CASSSPERTANYGYTF.